This passage covers 9 T cell receptor beta chains from one sample sequenced in a study of control samples from healthy donors and cancer patients. Produced via immunoSEQ multiplex PCR; TCRdb's table is partial and in-frame only. Altogether over 150,000 clones are present, just over 90% being singletons, with the ten largest covering over 1.1%. The sample consisted of blood. Source of these receptors: a man aged 25 to 45 in good health.

CDR3: CASSQPDRSDEQYF. CDR3 nucleotides: TGCGCCAGCAGCCAGCCCGACAGATCTGACGAGCAGTACTTC. The chain carries TRBV4-1 and TRBJ2-7; possible D gene TRBD1, 5 bases. Between the trimmed V and J ends, which lost 3 bases and 5 bases, there was a span of 14 bases. The CDR3 is 14 amino acids. Germline lookup yields CDR1 MGHRA and CDR2 YSYEKL.

This sequence joins TRBV5-1 and TRBJ2-2; unclear D gene. This CDR3 is built from 17 residues. V was pared by 0 bases and J by 0 bases, with 12 bases between. CDR1 is SGHRS and CDR2 is YFSETQ in the germline V gene. The CDR3 protein is CASSLGRNKANTGELFF. In DNA form, the CDR3 reads TGCGCCAGCAGCTTGGGCAGGAATAAGGCGAACACCGGGGAGCTGTTTTTT.

In nucleotides, the CDR3 is TGCGCCAGCAACGACCGGGACTATGGCTACACCTTC. Translating it yields CASNDRDYGYTF. The gene calls are TRBV5-1 and TRBJ1-2, with D unclear. This CDR3 region has 12 residues. CDR1 is SGHRS, CDR2 YFSETQ, per germline. V lost 6 bases to trimming and J lost 3 bases, with 9 bases between them.

V gene TRBV5-6 combines with J gene TRBJ1-1; maybe TRBD1 (5 bases). The ends were cut back, 7 bases at V and 5 bases at J, with 12 bases in the middle. The CDR3 runs 12 residues. CDR1 is SGHDT and CDR2 is YYEEEE in the germline V gene. CDR3 loop: CASWGIRTEAFF. CDR3 sequence (DNA): TGTGCCAGCTGGGGCATTAGGACTGAAGCTTTCTTT.

This chain uses TRBV2 with TRBJ1-2; D not certain. Trimming cost V 4 bases and J 5 bases, with 8 bases left between them. The germline gives CDR1 SNHLY, CDR2 FYNNEI. CDR3 length: 12 residues. CDR3 sequence: CASSATVYGYTF. CDR3 DNA sequence: TGTGCCAGCAGTGCTACAGTTTATGGCTACACCTTC.

The chain joins TRBV28 to TRBJ1-5, with 12 bases that match TRBD1. V was pared by 6 bases and J by 0 bases, with 9 bases of the junction left unmatched. Germline assignment: CDR1 MDHEN and CDR2 SYDVKM. CDR3 length: 18 residues. The CDR3 nucleotides are TGTGCCAGCAGCCCTCCGGGACAGGGGGCGTATAGCAATCAGCCCCAGCATTTT. Amino acid sequence: CASSPPGQGAYSNQPQHF.

The chain links TRBV15 to TRBJ2-7, with 8 positions matching TRBD1. The CDR3 length is 15 residues. Germline CDR1 and CDR2: LNHNV and YYDKDF (reference sequence). Unmatched junction bases numbered 11, after V lost 4 bases and J lost 6 bases. This chain's CDR3 is CATSTRTGGAAEQYF. The CDR3 bases are TGTGCCACCAGCACCCGTACAGGGGGAGCCGCCGAGCAGTACTTC.

This chain links TRBV19 with TRBJ1-6; TRBD1 matches 10 bases. CDR3 size: 15 residues. Trimming removed 5 bases from V and 9 bases from J; junction bases left unmatched: 7. CDR1 is LNHDA, CDR2 SQIVND, per germline (reference sequence). The CDR3 nucleotides read TGTGCCAGTAGTCCAGGGACAGGGGTAGGTTCACCCCTCCACTTT. The encoded protein is CASSPGTGVGSPLHF. Supplemented by reference TRBV19 and TRBJ1-6, the full variable domain reads DGGITQSPKYLFRKEGQNVTLSCEQNLNHDAMYWYRQDPGQGLRLIYYSQIVNDFQKGDIAEGYSVSREKKESFPLTVTSAQKNPTAFYLCASSPGTGVGSPLHFGNGTRLTVT.

In this sample, this clone turned up once. CDR3 coding DNA: TGTGCCTGGAGTGAAGACCTAAACACTGAAGCTTTCTTT. Its protein product is CAWSEDLNTEAFF. The chain couples TRBV30 to TRBJ1-1; D uncertain. V was pared by 1 base and J by 2 bases, with 8 bases between. CDR1 and CDR2 from the germline V gene are GTSNPN and SVGIG (reference sequence). The CDR3 is 13 residues long.